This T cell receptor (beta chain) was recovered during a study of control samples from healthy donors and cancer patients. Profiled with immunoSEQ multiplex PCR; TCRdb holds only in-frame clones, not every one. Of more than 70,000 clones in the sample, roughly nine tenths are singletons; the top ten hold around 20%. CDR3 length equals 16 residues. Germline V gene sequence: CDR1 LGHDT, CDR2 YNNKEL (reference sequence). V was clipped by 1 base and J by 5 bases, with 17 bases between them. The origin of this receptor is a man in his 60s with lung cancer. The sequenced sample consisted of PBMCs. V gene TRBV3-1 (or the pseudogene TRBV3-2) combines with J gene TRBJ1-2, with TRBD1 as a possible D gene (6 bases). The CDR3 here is CASSQGPTGPRYGYTF. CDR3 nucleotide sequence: TGTGCCAGCAGCCAAGGACCCACAGGGCCTAGATATGGCTACACCTTC.